The 17 T cell receptor beta chains below come from one sample, sequenced in a study of T-cell reconstitution after alpha-beta-depleted transplantation in children. Study-wide results and limits: T-cell numbers and diversity one year post-transplant derived largely from freshly generated T cells.

These receptors have no identified antigens. Preparation of the TCRbeta library used unique molecular identifiers. From the PCR reads, TCRdb called clonotypes with MiXCR, one entry per CDR3 protein. The sample consists of some 300,000 distinct CDR3 sequences, 6% to 10% of them appearing once. This specimen was peripheral blood, taken 360 days after TCRalphabeta/CD19-depleted stem cell transplant. The receptors were sampled from a female patient between 2 and 10 years old who had a stem cell transplant for Fanconi anemia, so the T cells may come from the graft donor.

The table lists this clonotype with many counts. CDR3 amino acids: CASSLSSGSFNEQFF. CDR3 coding DNA: TGTGCCAGCAGCTTGTCTAGCGGGAGTTTCAATGAGCAGTTCTTC. The genes are TRBV7-3 and TRBJ2-1; 10 bases fit TRBD2. Unmatched junction bases numbered 5, after V lost 3 bases and J lost 6 bases. From germline, CDR1 is SGHTA and CDR2 FQGTGA. The CDR3 length is 15 residues. Together with reference TRBV7-3 and TRBJ2-1, the CDR3 gives the full variable domain: GAGVSQTPSNKVTEKGKYVELRCDPISGHTALYWYRQSLGQGPEFLIYFQGTGAADDSGLPNDRFFAVRPEGSVSTLKIQRTERGDSAVYLCASSLSSGSFNEQFFGPGTRLTVL.

This clonotype was seen many times. The V gene is TRBV20-1, the J gene TRBJ1-2; D is ambiguous. V was cut by 2 bases and J by 3 bases, with 10 bases left in between. CDR1 and CDR2 (germline): DFQATT, SNEGSKA (reference sequence). The CDR3 spans 13 residues. This chain's CDR3 is CSARPRSDYGYTF. CDR3 in DNA: TGCAGTGCTAGACCCAGGTCCGACTATGGCTACACCTTC.

The rearrangement joins TRBV11-3 to TRBJ2-2, with 7 bases identical to TRBD1. The CDR3 spans 16 residues. The germline V gene encodes CDR1 SGHNT and CDR2 YENEEA. Unmatched junction bases numbered 9, after V lost 3 bases and J lost 5 bases. In DNA, the CDR3 is TGTGCCAGCAGCTTGGATTTTCCGACAGGGACCGGGGAGCTGTTTTTT. Translated: CASSLDFPTGTGELFF.

This clonotype occurred a few times. The chain recombines TRBV20-1 with TRBJ1-5, with D uncertain. Germline V gene sequence: CDR1 DFQATT, CDR2 SNEGSKA (reference sequence). Trimming stripped 6 bases from V and 5 bases from J, with 17 bases between. This CDR3 has 14 amino acids. The CDR3 DNA sequence: TGCAGTGCGGCCGTCGCGACGGGCGATCAGCCCCAGCATTTT. Its translation is CSAAVATGDQPQHF.

This clonotype occurred many times. The rearrangement uses TRBV7-8 and TRBJ1-6; TRBD1 is a possible D gene (6 bases). There are 18 residues in the CDR3. Germline V lookup: CDR1 SGHVS, CDR2 FQNEAQ. The V end was cut by 5 bases, the J end by 0 bases, with 17 bases between. This chain's CDR3 is CASSARQESSSYNSPLHF. CDR3 DNA sequence: TGTGCCAGCAGCGCACGACAGGAGTCTAGCTCCTATAATTCACCCCTCCACTTT.

This clonotype was found many times. The chain combines TRBV7-3 with TRBJ2-1, with 8 bases identical to TRBD1. The V and J ends lost 4 bases and 8 bases, in that order; junction bases with no gene match: 10. This CDR3 region has 15 residues. CDR1 is SGHTA and CDR2 is FQGTGA in the germline V gene. In DNA, the CDR3 is TGTGCCAGCAGCTCCACAGGGGGGCAATTTGATGAGCAGTTCTTC. Its protein product is CASSSTGGQFDEQFF.

The gene calls are TRBV13 and TRBJ2-2; the match to TRBD1 covers 7 bases. This CDR3 has 16 amino acids. V shed 2 bases and J 5 bases; nucleotides not matched to a gene: 8. Germline values: CDR1 PRHDT, CDR2 FYEKMQ (reference sequence). CDR3 DNA sequence: TGTGCCAGCAGCTTACCCTTTAGACAGGGAACCGGGGAGCTGTTTTTT. Its protein product is CASSLPFRQGTGELFF. Combining the CDR3 with reference TRBV13 and TRBJ2-2 gives the whole variable domain AAGVIQSPRHLIKEKRETATLKCYPIPRHDTVYWYQQGPGQDPQFLISFYEKMQSDKGSIPDRFSAQQFSDYHSELNMSSLELGDSALYFCASSLPFRQGTGELFFGEGSRLTVL.

This clonotype has ten or more counts. This sequence joins TRBV6-2 or TRBV6-3 and TRBJ1-1; no firm D call. V was cut by 6 bases and J by 2 bases, with 7 bases left in between. The CDR3 is made up of 12 amino acids. Looked up from germline, CDR1 is MNHEY and CDR2 is SVGEGT. CDR3 nucleotides: TGTGCCAGCAGCCGACTAAACACTGAAGCTTTCTTT. This sequence encodes CASSRLNTEAFF.

This clonotype was found many times. This rearrangement joins TRBV18 to TRBJ2-7, with 11 positions matching TRBD1. Germline CDR1 is KGHSH and CDR2 is LQKENI. The CDR3 length is 18 residues. V shed 3 bases and J 4 bases; nucleotides not matched to a gene: 14. CDR3 sequence (DNA): TGTGCCAGCTCACCGACCATTACCTCCGGGACAGGGGGGTACGAGCAGTACTTC. It is translated as CASSPTITSGTGGYEQYF. The entire variable domain, with the rest obtained from reference TRBV18 and TRBJ2-7, is as follows: NAGVMQNPRHLVRRRGQEARLRCSPMKGHSHVYWYRQLPEEGLKFMVYLQKENIIDESGMPKERFSAEFPKEGPSILRIQQVVRGDSAAYFCASSPTITSGTGGYEQYFGPGTRLTVT.

This clonotype has at least ten counts. V and J are TRBV29-1 and TRBJ2-4; 7 bases match TRBD1. The germline V gene has CDR1 SQVTM and CDR2 ANQGSEA. The CDR3 runs to 13 residues. The J segment lost 4 bases and the V segment lost 4 bases, leaving 4 bases of the junction unmatched. The CDR3 DNA reads TGCAGCGTTGCCGGGACAGTAAAAAACATTCAGTACTTC. Translated, it gives CSVAGTVKNIQYF.

This clonotype was seen ten or more times. The V and J genes are TRBV7-8 and TRBJ2-7; D is perhaps TRBD1 (5 bases). This CDR3 is built from 14 residues. Germline V lookup: CDR1 SGHVS, CDR2 FQNEAQ. Trimming shortened V by 4 bases and J by 7 bases, and 17 bases separated the two germline ends. The CDR3 sequence: CASSSPFGALEQYF. Here the CDR3 DNA reads TGTGCCAGCAGCTCTCCCTTTGGGGCGTTAGAGCAGTACTTC. Combining the CDR3 with reference TRBV7-8 and TRBJ2-7 gives the whole variable domain GAGVSQSPRYKVAKRGQDVALRCDPISGHVSLFWYQQALGQGPEFLTYFQNEAQLDKSGLPSDRFFAERPEGSVSTLKIQRTQQEDSAVYLCASSSPFGALEQYFGPGTRLTVT.

This sequence joins TRBV20-1 and TRBJ2-1; D is perhaps TRBD2 (5 bases). Germline CDR1 is DFQATT and CDR2 is SNEGSKA (reference sequence). This CDR3 has 11 amino acids. CDR3 amino acids: CKAAGYNEQFF. The CDR3 region has the DNA TGCAAAGCTGCGGGTTACAATGAGCAGTTCTTC.

This clonotype was counted many times. This chain connects TRBV5-1 to TRBJ2-1, with a possible D match to TRBD1 (5 bases). CDR3 length: 14 residues. V lost 2 bases and J 9 bases, leaving 15 bases between the germline ends. CDR1 SGHRS and CDR2 YFSETQ come from the germline V gene. The CDR3, as DNA: TGCGCCAGCAGCTTTGGTCAGGGTAGTAGTGAGCAGTTCTTC. This sequence encodes CASSFGQGSSEQFF.

The chain links TRBV7-2 to TRBJ2-2; 14 bases map to TRBD2. Germline loops: CDR1 SGHTA, CDR2 FQGNSA. The J segment lost 3 bases and the V segment lost 5 bases, leaving 5 bases of the junction unmatched. The CDR3 is made up of 17 amino acids. CDR3 amino acids: CASSRGLAGDYTGELFF. The CDR3 DNA is TGTGCCAGCAGCAGGGGACTAGCGGGGGACTACACCGGGGAGCTGTTTTTT. Combining the CDR3 with reference TRBV7-2 and TRBJ2-2 gives the whole variable domain GAGVSQSPSNKVTEKGKDVELRCDPISGHTALYWYRQSLGQGLEFLIYFQGNSAPDKSGLPSDRFSAERTGGSVSTLTIQRTQQEDSAVYLCASSRGLAGDYTGELFFGEGSRLTVL.

At least ten counts were recorded for this clonotype. A junction end diverges from the germline sequence, so it may reflect a read error. This rearrangement joins TRBV7-9 to TRBJ1-2; no firm D call. The CDR3 is made up of 11 amino acids. Germline CDR1 SEHNR, CDR2 FQNEAQ (reference sequence). The CDR3 loop is CASSFNSGYTF. The CDR3 DNA is TGTGCCAGCAGCTTTAACTCTGGCTACACCTTC.

This clonotype was detected only a few times. The chain joins TRBV4-1 to TRBJ2-6; no clear D. Per the germline V gene, CDR1 is MGHRA and CDR2 is YSYEKL. Trimming removed 0 bases from V and 4 bases from J, with 7 bases in between. The CDR3 extends over 15 amino acids. In nucleotides, the CDR3 is TGCGCCAGCAGCCAAGATCCGAGCGGGGCCAACGTCCTGACTTTC. This sequence encodes CASSQDPSGANVLTF.

Only a few counts were recorded for this clonotype. V and J are TRBV19 and TRBJ2-3, with 7 bases lining up with TRBD1. This CDR3 spans 14 amino acids. Germline V lookup: CDR1 LNHDA, CDR2 SQIVND (reference sequence). Germline trimming cut 7 bases from V and 1 base from J; bases unmatched to any gene: 5. The CDR3 coding sequence is TGTGCCAGTAAAAGGGACAGAGGCACAGATACGCAGTATTTT. This encodes CASKRDRGTDTQYF.